This TCR beta chain was sequenced for a study of cytomegalovirus exposure and HLA in healthy donors. Use of 60 Vbeta and 13 Jbeta primers characterized the PCR. Sequencing was performed with immunoSEQ multiplex PCR; in TCRdb, only in-frame clones are kept and a portion is missing. Among some 170,000 clones listed, 75% to 85% were seen once. J gave up 3 bases and V 8 bases, and 7 bases lay outside the gene matches. The CDR3 totals 14 residues. Germline loops: CDR1 MNHEY, CDR2 SVGAGI. The V and J genes are TRBV6-5 and TRBJ2-1; 7 bases map to TRBD1. The material sequenced was PBMCs. The TCR comes from a girl aged 2 to 10 in good health and CMV-seropositive. The CDR3 loop is CASAPGTVYNEQFF. The CDR3 DNA follows: TGTGCCAGCGCTCCGGGGACAGTCTACAATGAGCAGTTCTTC.